This TCR beta chain is from a study of molecular identifiers for immune sequencing clone quantification. MiXCR, applied by TCRdb to the PCR reads, yields one record per CDR3 protein. The sample carries about 500,000 distinct CDR3 sequences, over 20% recorded once. This clonotype was observed many times. At one of its ends the junction is not consistent with the germline gene, which may arise from a read error. Sample: naive CD8+ T cells from blood, with Jurkat cell RNA spiked in. Specified subset: FACS-sorted CD8+CD4-CCR7+CD45RA+ naive T cells. The TCR comes from a human donor in good health. Some libraries in this study had Jurkat cell RNA spiked in.

In DNA form, the CDR3 reads TGCCCACAGGGGGCGAGGCGCAATCAGCCCCAGCATTTT. It translates to CPQGARRNQPQHF. The chain recombines TRBV9 with TRBJ1-5, with 9 bases aligning to TRBD1. The length of the CDR3 is 13 residues. Germline CDR1 reads SGDLS; CDR2 reads YYNGEE.